The 21 T cell receptor beta chains below all came from one sample that was sequenced in a study of blood T cell repertoires in COVID-19. Repertoires were generated with immunoSEQ multiplex PCR, while TCRdb's copy carries only in-frame clones and drops some. The sample has around 180,000 clones, about 85% seen once. Sequences were obtained from peripheral blood. All receptors derive from a person aged 65-85 years with COVID-19, enrolled during active disease.

The V gene is TRBV19, the J gene TRBJ2-7; 8 nucleotides agree with TRBD2. Germline V gene sequence: CDR1 LNHDA, CDR2 SQIVND (reference sequence). The CDR3 extends over 15 amino acids. Trimming cost V 5 bases and J 3 bases; bases outside gene matches: 9. The CDR3 here is CASSPAGTSSYEQYF. The CDR3 coding sequence is TGTGCCAGTAGTCCCGCGGGGACTAGTAGCTACGAGCAGTACTTC.

The V call is TRBV7-6, the J call TRBJ2-2, with 7 bases fitting TRBD2. The CDR3 has 16 residues. Germline assignment: CDR1 SGHVS and CDR2 FNYEAQ. Trimming cost V 1 base and J 5 bases; bases outside gene matches: 7. The CDR3 loop is CASSLGPRGLTGELFF. The CDR3 nucleotides are TGTGCCAGCAGCTTAGGGCCGCGGGGGTTGACCGGGGAGCTGTTTTTT.

This rearrangement joins TRBV11-3 to TRBJ1-1; weak D call: TRBD1 (5 bases). Germline CDR1 and CDR2: SGHNT and YENEEA. The CDR3 is made up of 17 amino acids. Trimming stripped 5 bases from V and 7 bases from J, with 26 bases between. CDR3 nucleotides: TGTGCCAGCAGCCCAAACCTCGGTGTGGCTGGGGCAGGTGAAGCTTTCTTT. Translated, it gives CASSPNLGVAGAGEAFF.

The chain carries TRBV4-3 and TRBJ1-4, with 7 bases aligning to TRBD1. The CDR3 is 15 residues long. From germline, CDR1 is LGHNA and CDR2 YSLEER. J gave up 2 bases and V 1 base, and 1 base lay outside the gene matches. The CDR3 sequence is CASSQAGGTNEKLFF. The CDR3 coding sequence is TGCGCCAGCAGCCAAGCAGGGGGTACTAATGAAAAACTGTTTTTT.

The gene calls are TRBV9 and TRBJ2-7, with TRBD1 identical over 8 bases. This CDR3 is built from 15 residues. Germline V lookup: CDR1 SGDLS, CDR2 YYNGEE. V was pared by 7 bases and J by 4 bases, with 13 bases of the junction left unmatched. Here the CDR3 reads CASVVATGDRYEQYF. In nucleotides, the CDR3 is TGTGCCAGCGTTGTCGCGACAGGGGACCGGTACGAGCAGTACTTC.

The chain couples TRBV6-5 to TRBJ2-7; weak D call: TRBD1 (5 bases). The germline V gene encodes CDR1 MNHEY and CDR2 SVGAGI. V lost 7 bases to trimming and J lost 3 bases, with 16 bases between them. This CDR3 spans 14 amino acids. The CDR3, as DNA: TGTGCCAGCACCCTGGACACCTTCAACTACGAGCAGTACTTC. Amino acids: CASTLDTFNYEQYF.

The V call is TRBV7-9, the J call TRBJ2-7, with 12 bases matching TRBD1. Germline V gene lookup returns CDR1 SEHNR and CDR2 FQNEAQ (reference sequence). CDR3 length: 14 amino acids. J was trimmed by 6 bases and V by 5 bases; bases with no gene match: 5. The CDR3 protein is CASSPRDRGREQYF. CDR3 nucleotides: TGTGCCAGCAGCCCTCGGGACAGGGGGCGCGAGCAGTACTTC.

The chain couples TRBV11-2 to TRBJ1-4; no clear D. V was pared by 1 base and J by 7 bases, with 7 bases between. The CDR3 spans 13 residues. Germline CDR1 reads SGHAT; CDR2 reads FQNNGV. The CDR3 DNA follows: TGTGCCAGCAGCTTAGGCGTGATTGAAAAACTGTTTTTT. This translates into CASSLGVIEKLFF.

In its sample, this clone was seen a few times. The chain links TRBV25-1 to TRBJ2-1; the D is unclear. From germline, CDR1 is MGHDK and CDR2 SYGVNS. The CDR3 consists of 14 residues. The V gene lost 5 bases and the J gene lost 0 bases, with 8 bases spanning the gap. The CDR3 sequence is CASSRQASYNEQFF. The CDR3 region has the DNA TGTGCCAGCAGTCGGCAGGCCTCCTACAATGAGCAGTTCTTC.

The chain carries TRBV11-2 and TRBJ1-6; D remains ambiguous. V dropped 5 bases and J dropped 14 bases, with 13 bases sitting between them. The CDR3 consists of 12 residues. The germline gives CDR1 SGHAT, CDR2 FQNNGV. The CDR3 region is CASSHSIESLHF. Here the CDR3 DNA reads TGTGCCAGCAGCCACAGTATTGAGTCCCTCCACTTT.

Details on this clone: Other DNA variants within this sample encode the same CDR3. This sequence joins TRBV9 and TRBJ2-5, with 10 bases aligning to TRBD2. CDR1 and CDR2 (germline): SGDLS, YYNGEE. V shed 3 bases and J 2 bases; nucleotides not matched to a gene: 4. The CDR3 is made up of 15 amino acids. The CDR3 DNA reads as TGTGCCAGCAGCGGTAGCGGGAGGCCTCAAGAGACCCAGTACTTC. Translation: CASSGSGRPQETQYF.

The rearrangement links TRBV7-3 to TRBJ1-2, with 8 bases aligning to TRBD1. The germline V gene encodes CDR1 SGHTA and CDR2 FQGTGA. The CDR3 totals 16 residues. Trimming took 5 bases from V and 7 from J; bases not matched to a gene: 15. The CDR3 here is CASSMAGTGVLGGYTF. As DNA, the CDR3 is TGTGCCAGCAGCATGGCCGGGACAGGTGTCCTTGGTGGCTACACCTTC.

This rearrangement joins TRBV3-1 (or the pseudogene TRBV3-2) to TRBJ2-7, with no clear D. This CDR3 has 13 residues. V lost 4 bases, J lost 0 bases, and 7 bases lay in between. Germline V gene sequence: CDR1 LGHDT, CDR2 YNNKEL (reference sequence). The CDR3 reads CASSPLRSYEQYF. CDR3 coding DNA: TGTGCCAGCAGCCCCCTTCGCTCCTACGAGCAGTACTTC.

CDR3: CASSLGGWSTDTQYF. DNA of the CDR3: TGTGCCAGCAGCTTAGGCGGCTGGAGCACAGATACGCAGTATTTT. The chain uses TRBV7-2 and TRBJ2-3, with D hard to call. Germline V CDR1 and CDR2: SGHTA, FQGNSA. The CDR3 runs 15 residues. Trimming stripped 1 base from V and 0 bases from J, with 8 bases between.

The rearrangement links TRBV6-2 or TRBV6-3 to TRBJ2-1; no reliable D call. CDR3 length equals 11 residues. Trimming cost V 2 bases and J 8 bases, with 4 bases left between them. Germline assignment: CDR1 MNHEY and CDR2 SVGEGT. The CDR3 nucleotides are TGTGCCAGCAGTTACGTCTATGAGCAGTTCTTC. Translation: CASSYVYEQFF.

The gene calls are TRBV5-8 and TRBJ1-5, with D perhaps TRBD1 (6 bases). Per germline, CDR1 SGHTS and CDR2 YDEGEE. The V and J ends lost 4 bases and 4 bases respectively, with 15 bases between them. There are 15 residues in the CDR3. Here the CDR3 reads CASSTPTGYNQPQHF. The DNA for the CDR3 is TGTGCCAGCAGCACGCCAACAGGGTATAATCAGCCCCAGCATTTT.

The chain couples TRBV12-3 or TRBV12-4 to TRBJ2-4, with D unresolved. V shed 3 bases and J shed 2 bases, with 2 bases lying between them. The length of the CDR3 is 12 residues. The CDR3 reads CASSFSKNIQYF. The CDR3 DNA is TGTGCCAGCAGTTTCTCCAAAAACATTCAGTACTTC.

The rearrangement uses TRBV20-1 and TRBJ1-1; D not certain. V was clipped by 3 bases and J by 1 base, with 12 bases between them. Germline CDR1 and CDR2: DFQATT and SNEGSKA (reference sequence). CDR3 length equals 14 residues. The CDR3 is CSASEAGKNTEAFF. CDR3 bases: TGCAGTGCTAGTGAGGCAGGAAAGAACACTGAAGCTTTCTTT.

The chain has TRBV7-6 and TRBJ2-5, with a tentative D call TRBD2 (6 bases). Trimming removed 4 bases at V and 5 bases at J, with 20 bases between. This CDR3 spans 16 amino acids. CDR1 SGHVS and CDR2 FNYEAQ come from the germline V gene. CDR3 DNA sequence: TGTGCCAGCAGCTCCGACCCGGCGGGACTGGGGGAGACCCAGTACTTC. This translates into CASSSDPAGLGETQYF.

The gene calls are TRBV9 and TRBJ1-1; D unresolved. With 0 bases removed from V and 5 bases from J, the gap between germline ends came to 8 bases. Germline loops: CDR1 SGDLS, CDR2 YYNGEE. This CDR3 comprises 13 residues. CDR3 residues: CASSVGGWTEAFF. CDR3 nucleotide sequence: TGTGCCAGCAGCGTAGGAGGGTGGACTGAAGCTTTCTTT. Full variable domain (outside the CDR3, taken from reference TRBV9 and TRBJ1-1): DSGVTQTPKHLITATGQRVTLRCSPRSGDLSVYWYQQSLDQGLQFLIQYYNGEERAKGNILERFSAQQFPDLHSELNLSSLELGDSALYFCASSVGGWTEAFFGQGTRLTVV.

The gene calls are TRBV4-1 and TRBJ2-2; 9 positions match TRBD1. CDR1 is MGHRA and CDR2 is YSYEKL in the germline V gene. This CDR3 comprises 17 residues. Trimming removed 0 bases from V and 5 bases from J; junction bases left unmatched: 7. The CDR3 nucleotides are TGCGCCAGCAGCCAAGACGGTGACAGGGGGTGGACCGGGGAGCTGTTTTTT. Encoded protein: CASSQDGDRGWTGELFF.